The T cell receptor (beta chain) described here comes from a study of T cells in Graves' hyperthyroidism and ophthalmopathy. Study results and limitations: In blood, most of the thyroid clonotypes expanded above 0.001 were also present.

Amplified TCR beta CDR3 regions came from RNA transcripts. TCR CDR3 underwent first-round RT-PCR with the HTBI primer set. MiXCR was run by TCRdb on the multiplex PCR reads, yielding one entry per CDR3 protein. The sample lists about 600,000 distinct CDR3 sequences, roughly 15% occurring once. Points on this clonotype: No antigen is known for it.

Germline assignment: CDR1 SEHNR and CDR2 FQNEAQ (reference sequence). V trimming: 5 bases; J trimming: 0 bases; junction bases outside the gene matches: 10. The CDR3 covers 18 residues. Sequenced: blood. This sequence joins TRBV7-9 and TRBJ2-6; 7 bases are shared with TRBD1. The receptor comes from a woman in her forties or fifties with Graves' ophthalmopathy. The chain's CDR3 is CASSVTGTALSGANVLTF. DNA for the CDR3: TGTGCCAGCAGCGTCACCGGGACAGCCCTCTCTGGGGCCAACGTCCTGACTTTC.